This TCR beta chain was sequenced in a study of post-analysis software for immune sequencing data. On the study more broadly: The courses of disease that were included comprised relapsing-remitting, secondary progressive and progressive-relapsing multiple sclerosis.

V was pared by 4 bases and J by 8 bases, with 3 bases of the junction left unmatched. The CDR3 spans 12 residues. The germline gives CDR1 SGHRS, CDR2 YFSETQ. As regards this clonotype: The target antigen is unknown.

The study, taken as a whole, reports: Compared against controls, patients with multiple sclerosis displayed significantly lower normalized Chao1 diversity. About five TRBV segments appeared more often in patients than in controls, and TRBV5-6, TRBV5-1 and TRBV20-1 were among these.

Prepared libraries of TCR beta cDNA carried unique molecular identifiers. Input populations of about 0.85 to 11 million T cells gave rise to hundreds of thousands of cDNA molecules. Via MiXCR, TCRdb re-called the PCR reads, giving one row per CDR3 protein. The repertoire has roughly 540,000 distinct CDR3 sequences, around 34% of them found once; the top ten carry 4.5% to 7.5%. The sequence derives from a girl aged 2 to 17 with multiple sclerosis. Sequenced input: blood. The J gene is TRBJ2-1, the V gene TRBV5-1, with TRBD1 identical over 7 bases. CDR3 in DNA: TGCGCCAGCAGCAACGACAGGGATGAGCAGTTCTTC. Protein product: CASSNDRDEQFF. Complete variable domain (other parts from reference TRBV5-1 and TRBJ2-1): KAGVTQTPRYLIKTRGQQVTLSCSPISGHRSVSWYQQTPGQGLQFLFEYFSETQRNKGNFPGRFSGRQFSNSRSEMNVSTLELGDSALYLCASSNDRDEQFFGPGTRLTVL.